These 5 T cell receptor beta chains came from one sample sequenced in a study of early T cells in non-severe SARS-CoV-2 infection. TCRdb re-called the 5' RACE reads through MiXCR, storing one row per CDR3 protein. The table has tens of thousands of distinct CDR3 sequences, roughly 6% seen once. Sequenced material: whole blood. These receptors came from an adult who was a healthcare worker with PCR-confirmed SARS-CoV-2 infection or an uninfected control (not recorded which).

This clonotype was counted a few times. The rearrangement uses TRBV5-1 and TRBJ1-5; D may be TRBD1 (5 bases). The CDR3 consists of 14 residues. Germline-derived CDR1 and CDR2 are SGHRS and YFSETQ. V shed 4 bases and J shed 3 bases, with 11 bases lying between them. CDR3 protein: CASSRDGNNQPQHF. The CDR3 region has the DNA TGCGCCAGCAGCCGGGACGGAAACAATCAGCCCCAGCATTTT.

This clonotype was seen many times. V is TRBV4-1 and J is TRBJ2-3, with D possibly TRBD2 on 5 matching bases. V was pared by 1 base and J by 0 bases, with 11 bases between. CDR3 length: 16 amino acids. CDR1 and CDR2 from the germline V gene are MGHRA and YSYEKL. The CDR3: CASSQVTGSSTDTQYF. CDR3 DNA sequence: TGCGCCAGCAGCCAAGTCACGGGATCTAGCACAGATACGCAGTATTTT.

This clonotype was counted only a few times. This chain's CDR3 is CASSPTFISYEQYF. CDR3 bases: TGTGCCAGCAGTCCCACCTTTATCTCCTACGAGCAGTACTTC. The chain combines TRBV2 with TRBJ2-7; D is undetermined. The germline V and J ends were trimmed by 5 bases and 0 bases, with 11 bases remaining between them. The germline V gene encodes CDR1 SNHLY and CDR2 FYNNEI. The CDR3 length is 14 residues.

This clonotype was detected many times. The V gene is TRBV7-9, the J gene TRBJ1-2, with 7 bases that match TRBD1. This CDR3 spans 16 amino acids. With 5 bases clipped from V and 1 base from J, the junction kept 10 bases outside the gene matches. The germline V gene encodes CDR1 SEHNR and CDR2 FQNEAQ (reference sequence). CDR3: CASSPRDRGINYGYTF. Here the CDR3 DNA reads TGTGCCAGCAGCCCACGGGACAGAGGTATTAACTATGGCTACACCTTC.

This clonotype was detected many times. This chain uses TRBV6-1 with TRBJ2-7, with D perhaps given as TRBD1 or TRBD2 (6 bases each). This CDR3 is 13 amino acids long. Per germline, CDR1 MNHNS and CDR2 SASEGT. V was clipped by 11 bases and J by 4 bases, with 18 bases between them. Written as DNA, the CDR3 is TGTGCCGGGTCGCGGGGACATGAATACGAGCAGTACTTC. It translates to CAGSRGHEYEQYF.